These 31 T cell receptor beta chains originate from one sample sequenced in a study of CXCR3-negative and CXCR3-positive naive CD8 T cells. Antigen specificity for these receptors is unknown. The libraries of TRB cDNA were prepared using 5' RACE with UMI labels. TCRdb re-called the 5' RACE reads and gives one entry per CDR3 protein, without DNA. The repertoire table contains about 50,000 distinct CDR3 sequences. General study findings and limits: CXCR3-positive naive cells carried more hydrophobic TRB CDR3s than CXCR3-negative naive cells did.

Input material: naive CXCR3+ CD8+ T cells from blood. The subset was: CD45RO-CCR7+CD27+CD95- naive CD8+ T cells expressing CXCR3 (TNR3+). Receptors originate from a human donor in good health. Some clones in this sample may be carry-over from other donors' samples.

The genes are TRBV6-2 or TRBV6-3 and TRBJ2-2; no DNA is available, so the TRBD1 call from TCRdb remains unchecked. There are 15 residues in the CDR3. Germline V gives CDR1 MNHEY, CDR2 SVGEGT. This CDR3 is CASSTGTGYTGELFF.

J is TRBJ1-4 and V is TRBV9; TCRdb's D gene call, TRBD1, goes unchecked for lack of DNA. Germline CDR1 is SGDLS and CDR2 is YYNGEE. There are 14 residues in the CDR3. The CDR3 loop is CASSFRGTDEKLFF.

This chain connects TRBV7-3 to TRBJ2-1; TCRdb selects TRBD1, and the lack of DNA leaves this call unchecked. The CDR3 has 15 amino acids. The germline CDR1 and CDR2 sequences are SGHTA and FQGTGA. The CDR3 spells CASSDPGGPYNEQFF.

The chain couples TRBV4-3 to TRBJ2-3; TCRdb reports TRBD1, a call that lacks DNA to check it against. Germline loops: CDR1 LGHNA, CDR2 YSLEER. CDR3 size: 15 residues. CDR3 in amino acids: CASKPRRQFTDTQYF.

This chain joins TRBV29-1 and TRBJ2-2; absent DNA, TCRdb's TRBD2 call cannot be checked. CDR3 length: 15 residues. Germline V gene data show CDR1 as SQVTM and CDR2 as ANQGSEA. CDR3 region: CSVLLGRANTGELFF.

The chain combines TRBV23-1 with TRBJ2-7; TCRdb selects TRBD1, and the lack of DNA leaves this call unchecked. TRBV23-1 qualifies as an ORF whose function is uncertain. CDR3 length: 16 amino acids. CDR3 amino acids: CASSQGKTGNGYEQYF.

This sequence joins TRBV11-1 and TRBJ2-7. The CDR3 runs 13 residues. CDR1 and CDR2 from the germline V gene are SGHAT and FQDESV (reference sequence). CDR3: CASSLGSVYEQYF.

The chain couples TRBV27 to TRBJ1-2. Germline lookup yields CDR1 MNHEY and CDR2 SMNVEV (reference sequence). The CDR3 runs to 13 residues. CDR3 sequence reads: CASSLRSAGGYTF.

CDR3 region: CASSLTATDTQYF. The gene calls are TRBV11-2 and TRBJ2-3. This CDR3 contains 13 residues. Germline CDR1 SGHAT, CDR2 FQNNGV. The variable domain in full, completed from reference TRBV11-2 and TRBJ2-3, reads EAGVAQSPRYKIIEKRQSVAFWCNPISGHATLYWYQQILGQGPKLLIQFQNNGVVDDSQLPKDRFSAERLKGVDSTLKIQPAKLEDSAVYLCASSLTATDTQYFGPGTRLTVL.

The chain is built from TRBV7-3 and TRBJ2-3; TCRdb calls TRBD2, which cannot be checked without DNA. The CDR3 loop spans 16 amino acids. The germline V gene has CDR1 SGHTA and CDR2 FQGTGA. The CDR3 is CASSNTLLAPTDTQYF.

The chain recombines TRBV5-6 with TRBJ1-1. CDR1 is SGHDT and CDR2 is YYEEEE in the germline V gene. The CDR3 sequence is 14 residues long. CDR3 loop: CASSRTASNTEAFF.

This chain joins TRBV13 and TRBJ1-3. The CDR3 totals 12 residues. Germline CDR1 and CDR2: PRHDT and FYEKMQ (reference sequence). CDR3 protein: CASSISGNTIYF.

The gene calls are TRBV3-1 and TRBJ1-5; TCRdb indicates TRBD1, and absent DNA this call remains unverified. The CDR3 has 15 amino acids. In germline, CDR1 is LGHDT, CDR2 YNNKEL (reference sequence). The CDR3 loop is CASSPGQGGNQPQHF.

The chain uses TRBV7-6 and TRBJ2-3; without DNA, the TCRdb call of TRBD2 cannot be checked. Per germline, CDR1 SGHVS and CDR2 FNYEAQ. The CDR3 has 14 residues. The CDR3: CASSPPERGDTQYF.

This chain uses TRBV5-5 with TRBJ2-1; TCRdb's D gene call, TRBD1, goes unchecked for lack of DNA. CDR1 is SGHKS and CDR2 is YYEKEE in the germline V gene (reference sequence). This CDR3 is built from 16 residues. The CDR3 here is CASRLPLIGGWNEQFF. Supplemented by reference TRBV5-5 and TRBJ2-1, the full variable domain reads DAGVTQSPTHLIKTRGQQVTLRCSPISGHKSVSWYQQVLGQGPQFIFQYYEKEERGRGNFPDRFSARQFPNYSSELNVNALLLGDSALYLCASRLPLIGGWNEQFFGPGTRLTVL.

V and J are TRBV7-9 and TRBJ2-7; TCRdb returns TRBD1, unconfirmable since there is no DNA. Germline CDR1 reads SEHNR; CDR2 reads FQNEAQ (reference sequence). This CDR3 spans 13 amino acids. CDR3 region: CASSPPTEYEQYF.

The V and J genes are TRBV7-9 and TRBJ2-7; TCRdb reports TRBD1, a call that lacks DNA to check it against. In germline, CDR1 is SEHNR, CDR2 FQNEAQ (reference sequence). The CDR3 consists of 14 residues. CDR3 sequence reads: CASTPPAATGEQYF.

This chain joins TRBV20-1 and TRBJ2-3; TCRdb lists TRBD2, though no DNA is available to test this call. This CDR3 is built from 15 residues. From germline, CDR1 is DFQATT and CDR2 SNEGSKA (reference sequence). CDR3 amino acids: CSARGLAGSTDTQYF.

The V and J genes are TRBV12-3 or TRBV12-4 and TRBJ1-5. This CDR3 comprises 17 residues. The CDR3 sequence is CASSSLIVEFGSEPQHF.

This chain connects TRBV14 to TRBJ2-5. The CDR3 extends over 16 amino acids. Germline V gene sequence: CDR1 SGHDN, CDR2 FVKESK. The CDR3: CASSQGDGVLLETQYF.

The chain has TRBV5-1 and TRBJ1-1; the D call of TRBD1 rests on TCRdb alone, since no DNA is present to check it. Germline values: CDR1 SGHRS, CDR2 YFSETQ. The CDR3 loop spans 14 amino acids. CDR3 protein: CASSFGGENTEAFF.

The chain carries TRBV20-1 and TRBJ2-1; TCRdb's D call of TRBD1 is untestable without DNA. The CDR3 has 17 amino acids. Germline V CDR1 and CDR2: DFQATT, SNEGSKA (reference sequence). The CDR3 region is CSARAWPTGTPYNEQFF.

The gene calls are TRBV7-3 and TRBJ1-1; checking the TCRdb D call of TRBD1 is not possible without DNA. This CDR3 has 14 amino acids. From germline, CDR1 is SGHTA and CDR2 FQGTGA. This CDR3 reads CASSSTGGYTEAFF.

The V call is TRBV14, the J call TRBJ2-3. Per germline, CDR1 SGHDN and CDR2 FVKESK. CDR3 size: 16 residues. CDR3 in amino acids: CASSQDHGYLSDTQYF.

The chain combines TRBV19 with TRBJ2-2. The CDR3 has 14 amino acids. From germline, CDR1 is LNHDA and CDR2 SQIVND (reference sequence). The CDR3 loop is CASSLLDGAGELFF.

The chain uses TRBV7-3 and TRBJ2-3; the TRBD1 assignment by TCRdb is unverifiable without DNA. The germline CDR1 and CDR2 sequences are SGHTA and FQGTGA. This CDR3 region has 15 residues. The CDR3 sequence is CASSPFGQTTDTQYF. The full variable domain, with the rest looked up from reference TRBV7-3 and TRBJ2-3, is GAGVSQTPSNKVTEKGKYVELRCDPISGHTALYWYRQSLGQGPEFLIYFQGTGAADDSGLPNDRFFAVRPEGSVSTLKIQRTERGDSAVYLCASSPFGQTTDTQYFGPGTRLTVL.

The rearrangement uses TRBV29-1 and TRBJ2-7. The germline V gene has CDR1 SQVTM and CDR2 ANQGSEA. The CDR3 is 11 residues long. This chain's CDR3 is CSVRDSPEQYF.

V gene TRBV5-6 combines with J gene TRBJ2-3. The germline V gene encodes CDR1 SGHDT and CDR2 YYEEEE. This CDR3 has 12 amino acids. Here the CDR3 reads CASSLGVDTQYF.

The CDR3 protein is CASSLYVGTSYNEQFF. This chain links TRBV27 with TRBJ2-1. The CDR3 extends over 16 amino acids. The germline CDR1 and CDR2 sequences are MNHEY and SMNVEV (reference sequence).

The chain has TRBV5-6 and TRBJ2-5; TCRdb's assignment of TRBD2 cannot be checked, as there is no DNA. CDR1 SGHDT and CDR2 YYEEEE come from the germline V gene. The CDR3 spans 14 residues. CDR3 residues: CASSQSGLQETQYF.

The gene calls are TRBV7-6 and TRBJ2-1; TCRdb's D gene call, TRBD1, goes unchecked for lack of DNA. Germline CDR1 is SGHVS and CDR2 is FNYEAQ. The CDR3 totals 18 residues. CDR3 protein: CASSLDFGGLGSYNEQFF.